The rows below give T cell receptor beta chains drawn from one sample of a study of a mutant IDH1 vaccine in newly diagnosed glioma. No cognate antigen is known for these TCRs. Sequencing used immunoSEQ multiplex PCR; TCRdb keeps in-frame clones, though not all of them. This sample yields roughly 50,000 clones, of which 65% to 85% are seen a single time; approximately 6.3% belongs to the top ten. The specimen comprised PBMCs, sampled from a glioma patient whose treatment included an IDH1 peptide vaccine. These receptors came from a man between 35 and 55 years old with glioma. Each CDR3 is given with its conserved first and last residue. A D gene is named only where the DNA matches it firmly. Clone size is given for some rows only: seen once, a few or many times, or a class if the clone is expanded.

clone size	V gene	D gene	J gene	CDR3 protein	CDR3 DNA
medium-sized	TRBV2	TRBD1	TRBJ2-1	CASRTGGSGQFF	TGTGCCAGCCGGACAGGGGGTAGTGGGCAGTTCTTC
.	TRBV5-8	.	TRBJ2-3	CASSPQSGYTDTQYF	TGTGCCAGCAGCCCGCAGTCGGGTTACACAGATACGCAGTATTTT
once	TRBV7-9	TRBD1	TRBJ2-7	CASSLAALGQESSYEQYF	TGTGCCAGCAGCTTAGCGGCTCTCGGACAGGAGTCTTCCTACGAGCAGTACTTC
.	TRBV19	.	TRBJ2-6	CASSMVSGANVLTF	TGTGCCAGTAGTATGGTCTCTGGGGCCAACGTCCTGACTTTC
few	TRBV27	.	TRBJ1-1	CASRWGGGTEAFF	TGTGCCAGCAGGTGGGGCGGGGGCACTGAAGCTTTCTTT
.	TRBV2	TRBD1	TRBJ1-5	CAIGTGTQPQHF	TGTGCCATCGGGACAGGGACTCAGCCCCAGCATTTT
.	TRBV27	TRBD2	TRBJ2-1	CASSPHYSGSSYNEQFF	TGTGCCAGCAGTCCCCATTATAGCGGGAGCTCCTACAATGAGCAGTTCTTC
.	TRBV30	.	TRBJ1-2	CAWSHRGPGAYGYTF	TGTGCCTGGAGTCACCGGGGACCGGGGGCGTATGGCTACACCTTC
.	TRBV6-6	TRBD1	TRBJ1-1	CASRTSTGGGATEAFF	TGTGCCAGCAGGACATCCACAGGGGGGGGCGCGACTGAAGCTTTCTTT
.	TRBV29-1	.	TRBJ1-1	CSVERQLNTEAFF	TGCAGCGTTGAAAGACAGTTGAACACTGAAGCTTTCTTT
.	TRBV6-5	.	TRBJ1-6	CASRGDYNSPLHF	TGTGCCAGCAGGGGGGACTATAATTCACCCCTCCACTTT
.	TRBV9	.	TRBJ2-5	CASSEGDPVETQYF	TGTGCCAGCAGCGAAGGGGACCCCGTTGAGACCCAGTACTTC
.	TRBV5-4	TRBD1	TRBJ1-2	CASSLDRFYGYTF	TGTGCCAGCAGCCTGGACAGGTTCTATGGCTACACCTTC
.	TRBV29-1	.	TRBJ1-2	CSVEVRLDYGYTF	TGCAGCGTTGAGGTCAGGTTGGACTATGGCTACACCTTC
.	TRBV6-1	.	TRBJ2-3	CASSWGGPDTQYF	TGTGCCAGCAGCTGGGGAGGTCCAGATACGCAGTATTTT
.	TRBV19	TRBD1	TRBJ2-2	CASSIYRGAGELFF	TGTGCCAGTAGTATATACAGGGGTGCCGGGGAGCTGTTTTTT